The 16 T cell receptor beta chains below all came from one sample that was sequenced in a study of cytomegalovirus exposure and HLA in healthy donors. Primers for the PCR totalled 60 Vbeta and 13 Jbeta. Only in-frame clones appear in the TCRdb table, and some are missing; sequencing was by immunoSEQ multiplex PCR. Among under 150,000 clones listed, roughly 84% were seen once. The sample taken for sequencing was PBMCs. These receptors all come from a girl aged 2 to 9 in good health and CMV-seronegative.

This sequence joins TRBV6-5 and TRBJ1-2; a weak D match, TRBD1 (5 bases). Between the trimmed V and J ends, which lost 10 bases and 2 bases, there was a span of 14 bases. CDR3 size: 13 residues. Germline V gives CDR1 MNHEY, CDR2 SVGAGI. The CDR3 DNA follows: TGTGCCACTCGACAGCCTCACAACTATGGCTACACCTTC. It yields the protein CATRQPHNYGYTF.

Here the CDR3 reads CASRVGRNEQFF. CDR3 in DNA: TGTGCCAGCAGGGTGGGCAGGAATGAGCAGTTCTTC. The rearrangement links TRBV28 to TRBJ2-1; D is undetermined. V lost 6 bases and J lost 7, with 10 bases in between. The length of the CDR3 is 12 residues. Germline assignment: CDR1 MDHEN and CDR2 SYDVKM.

This chain uses TRBV7-9 with TRBJ2-3, with D possibly TRBD1 on 5 matching bases. V dropped 1 base and J dropped 3 bases, with 17 bases sitting between them. Per germline, CDR1 SEHNR and CDR2 FQNEAQ (reference sequence). The CDR3 is made up of 17 amino acids. The CDR3 here is CASSLGAGRLLTDTQYF. The DNA for the CDR3 is TGTGCCAGCAGCTTAGGGGCAGGGCGCCTATTAACAGATACGCAGTATTTT.

About this clone itself: A read error may account for a junction end that differs from germline. This chain uses TRBV29-1 with TRBJ1-5; D perhaps matches TRBD1 (6 bases). The CDR3 covers 12 residues. CDR1 is SQVTM and CDR2 is ANQGSEA in the germline V gene. CDR3 amino acids: CGVTQGNQPQHF. The CDR3 nucleotides read TGCGGCGTAACACAGGGTAATCAGCCCCAGCATTTT.

This rearrangement joins TRBV6-5 to TRBJ2-7; 8 nucleotides match TRBD1. The J segment lost 3 bases and the V segment lost 6 bases, leaving 1 base of the junction unmatched. The CDR3 covers 12 residues. CDR1 is MNHEY and CDR2 is SVGAGI in the germline V gene. The CDR3 DNA reads TGTGCCAGCAGAACAGGGGGCTACGAGCAGTACTTC. Its translation is CASRTGGYEQYF.

The chain is built from TRBV19 and TRBJ2-7; TRBD2 might be the D (6 bases). The CDR3 loop spans 14 amino acids. Per germline, CDR1 LNHDA and CDR2 SQIVND (reference sequence). V lost 3 bases and J lost 5, with 14 bases in between. This CDR3 reads CASSMQGGLHEQYF. DNA of the CDR3: TGTGCCAGTAGTATGCAGGGAGGATTGCACGAGCAGTACTTC.

This rearrangement joins TRBV15 to TRBJ2-1, with D perhaps matching TRBD2 (6 bases). The CDR3 totals 15 residues. Per the germline V gene, CDR1 is LNHNV and CDR2 is YYDKDF (reference sequence). The germline V and J ends were trimmed by 5 bases and 5 bases, with 16 bases remaining between them. The CDR3 nucleotides are TGTGCCACCAGCTTACGACTAGGCCCTAACAATGAGCAGTTCTTC. This codes for CATSLRLGPNNEQFF.

The chain couples TRBV29-1 to TRBJ1-2, with 8 bases aligning to TRBD1. This CDR3 contains 12 residues. Losses at the gene ends were 2 bases for V and 8 bases for J; bases not matched to a gene: 4. The germline CDR1 and CDR2 sequences are SQVTM and ANQGSEA. CDR3 DNA: TGCAGCGTTGAACAGGGGGCCGGAGGCTACACCTTC. This sequence encodes CSVEQGAGGYTF.

The chain links TRBV19 to TRBJ2-7, with 9 bases fitting TRBD1. The CDR3 contains 16 residues. V dropped 4 bases and J dropped 2; count of bases not matched to a gene: 9. Germline values: CDR1 LNHDA, CDR2 SQIVND (reference sequence). The CDR3 loop is CASSRGAGTGTYEQYF. CDR3 nucleotide sequence: TGTGCCAGTAGTAGGGGGGCCGGGACAGGGACCTACGAGCAGTACTTC.

The chain joins TRBV28 to TRBJ2-7; TRBD2 matches at 8 bases. Trimming at V came to 2 bases and at J to 2 bases, leaving 11 bases not matched to a gene. The CDR3 covers 17 residues. Germline V lookup: CDR1 MDHEN, CDR2 SYDVKM. The CDR3 spells CASSLEGGAGGTYEQYF. The CDR3 bases are TGTGCCAGCAGTTTAGAGGGGGGGGCGGGAGGAACCTACGAGCAGTACTTC.

The rearrangement uses TRBV5-1 and TRBJ1-1; D possibly corresponds to TRBD1 (6 bases). This CDR3 spans 15 amino acids. The V and J ends lost 0 bases and 1 base respectively, with 10 bases between them. CDR1 SGHRS and CDR2 YFSETQ come from the germline V gene. This chain's CDR3 is CASSLEGGTNTEAFF. For the CDR3, the DNA is TGCGCCAGCAGCTTGGAAGGGGGAACGAACACTGAAGCTTTCTTT.

J is TRBJ2-7 and V is TRBV6-1, with D maybe TRBD1 (6 bases). The CDR3 has 14 residues. The V gene's germline CDR1 is MNHNS and CDR2 SASEGT. The ends were cut back, 4 bases at V and 2 bases at J, with 12 bases in the middle. This chain's CDR3 is CASSVRTETYEQYF. CDR3 in DNA: TGTGCCAGCAGTGTTAGGACAGAAACCTACGAGCAGTACTTC.

The rearrangement uses TRBV25-1 and TRBJ1-6; tentatively, D is TRBD1 (6 bases). The ends were cut back, 4 bases at V and 7 bases at J, with 17 bases in the middle. In germline, CDR1 is MGHDK, CDR2 SYGVNS. This CDR3 comprises 16 residues. The CDR3 DNA sequence: TGTGCCAGCAGTGCCACTCACAGGGATAGCAATTCACCCCTCCACTTT. Its protein is CASSATHRDSNSPLHF.

V usage is TRBV5-4 and J usage is TRBJ2-1, with D possibly TRBD2 on 7 matching bases. V was clipped by 1 base and J by 6 bases, with 8 bases between them. Germline lookup yields CDR1 SGHNT and CDR2 YYREEE (reference sequence). CDR3 length: 13 residues. DNA of the CDR3: TGTGCCAGCAGCTTGCGGGGGGCCAATGAGCAGTTCTTC. Translating gives CASSLRGANEQFF.

Only one count was recorded for this clone. The chain carries TRBV5-1 and TRBJ1-2; 7 bases fit TRBD1. J lost 5 bases, V lost 4 bases, and 5 bases had no gene match. Germline V gene sequence: CDR1 SGHRS, CDR2 YFSETQ. The CDR3 consists of 13 residues. This chain's CDR3 is CASSRGDSYGYTF. The CDR3 bases are TGCGCCAGCAGCAGGGGGGACAGTTATGGCTACACCTTC.

In regard to this clone: Other DNA sequences of this sample code for an identical CDR3. V usage is TRBV7-2 and J usage is TRBJ2-3; D call uncertain. The length of the CDR3 is 13 residues. The V gene lost 1 base and the J gene lost 2 bases, with 4 bases spanning the gap. The germline gives CDR1 SGHTA, CDR2 FQGNSA. For the CDR3, the DNA is TGTGCCAGCAGCTTAGATTACACAGATACGCAGTATTTT. Protein sequence: CASSLDYTDTQYF. Full variable domain (missing parts from reference TRBV7-2 and TRBJ2-3): GAGVSQSPSNKVTEKGKDVELRCDPISGHTALYWYRQSLGQGLEFLIYFQGNSAPDKSGLPSDRFSAERTGGSVSTLTIQRTQQEDSAVYLCASSLDYTDTQYFGPGTRLTVL.